This TCR beta chain was profiled in a study of beta chain features in type 1 diabetes. Only a few counts were recorded for this clone. Antigen: not known. The isolated RNA, all of it, was reverse transcribed, so expressed TCRB transcripts were what got sequenced. The data were produced by immunoSEQ multiplex PCR, yet TCRdb's version contains in-frame clones alone and is incomplete. The table records about 650,000 clones, around 11% of them present only once. Whole-study results and caveats: Using cDNA template may skew counts toward highly expressing activated cells. Among patients with Type 1 diabetes, TCRB CDR3s were moderately but significantly shorter in every one of the four CD4+ subsets.

Deletions cut 4 bases from V and 3 bases from J, with 9 bases between. Germline lookup yields CDR1 LGHNA and CDR2 YSLEER. The CDR3 is 13 amino acids. Sequenced: naive CD4+ T cells from blood. The sequence was collected from a man aged 30 to 45 with type 1 diabetes. The chain is built from TRBV4-3 and TRBJ1-1; D is undetermined. The CDR3 spells CASSLEADTEAFF. CDR3 bases: TGCGCCAGCAGCCTTGAGGCGGACACTGAAGCTTTCTTT.